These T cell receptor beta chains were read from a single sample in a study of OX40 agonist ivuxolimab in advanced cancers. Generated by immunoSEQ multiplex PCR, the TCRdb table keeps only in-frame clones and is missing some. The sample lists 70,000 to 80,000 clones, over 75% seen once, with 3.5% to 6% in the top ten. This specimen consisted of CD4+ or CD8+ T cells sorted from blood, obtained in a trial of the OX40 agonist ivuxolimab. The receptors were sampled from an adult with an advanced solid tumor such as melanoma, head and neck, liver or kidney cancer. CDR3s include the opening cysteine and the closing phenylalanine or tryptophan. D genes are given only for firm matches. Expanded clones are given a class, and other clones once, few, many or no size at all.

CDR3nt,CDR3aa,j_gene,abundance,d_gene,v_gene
TGTGCCAGCAGCCAAACAGGGTCTGGGGCCAACGTCCTGACTTTC,CASSQTGSGANVLTF,TRBJ2-6,-,-,TRBV4-2
TGTGCCAGCAGTTTAGTCGATCAGCCCCAGCATTTT,CASSLVDQPQHF,TRBJ1-5,-,-,TRBV28
TGTGCCATCAGTTTTAAACACGGGGGCAGAGGCCAAAACATTCAGTACTTC,CAISFKHGGRGQNIQYF,TRBJ2-4,-,-,TRBV10-3
TGTGCCAGCAGCTTACGACAGGGGGAGACTGAAGCTTTCTTT,CASSLRQGETEAFF,TRBJ1-1,-,TRBD1,TRBV7-6
TGCGCCAGCAGCTTAGGACAGCAAAACAATGAGCAGTTCTTC,CASSLGQQNNEQFF,TRBJ2-1,-,-,TRBV5-1
TGTGCCAGCAGCTTAGTAACAGGGGGCACATCCGAGCAGTACTTC,CASSLVTGGTSEQYF,TRBJ2-7,once,TRBD1,TRBV11-2
TGTGCCAGTAGTTCACTGATGAACACTGAAGCTTTCTTT,CASSSLMNTEAFF,TRBJ1-1,-,-,TRBV19
TGTGCCAGCAGCCAATCATTGGGACATGGGGACGAGCAGTACTTC,CASSQSLGHGDEQYF,TRBJ2-7,many,-,TRBV16
TGTGCCAGCAGCACAACGGGGCAGTTATCTGGCTACACCTTC,CASSTTGQLSGYTF,TRBJ1-2,-,-,TRBV9
TGTGCCAGCAGCATCTTGGGCCACAACTACGAGCAGTACTTC,CASSILGHNYEQYF,TRBJ2-7,-,-,TRBV5-6
TGTGCCAGCAGTGAGGGACAGGCCTACACTGAAGCTTTCTTT,CASSEGQAYTEAFF,TRBJ1-1,-,TRBD1,TRBV6-1
TGTGCCAGCAGCTTAGGTCAGAACACCGGGGAGCTGTTTTTT,CASSLGQNTGELFF,TRBJ2-2,-,-,TRBV11-2
TGTGCCAGCTCCGCAGCAGCTAGCACAGATACGCAGTATTTT,CASSAAASTDTQYF,TRBJ2-3,-,-,TRBV11-3
TGTGCCAGCAGCCTCGGACAGAATCAAGAGACCCAGTACTTC,CASSLGQNQETQYF,TRBJ2-5,-,-,TRBV5-4
TGTGCCAGCTCACCCTCAGGGGTCCCAGATACGCAGTATTTT,CASSPSGVPDTQYF,TRBJ2-3,-,-,TRBV18
TGTGCCAGTAGGAGGACTAGCGGCCTTTACAATGAGCAGTTCTTC,CASRRTSGLYNEQFF,TRBJ2-1,-,TRBD2,TRBV19
TGTGCCAGCAGCTTAGCCCCTATCCCCGATACGCAGTATTTT,CASSLAPIPDTQYF,TRBJ2-3,once,-,TRBV7-9
TGTGCCAGCAGCTTAGATAGGGGCGATTCACCCCTCCACTTT,CASSLDRGDSPLHF,TRBJ1-6,-,-,TRBV11-3
TGTGCCAGCAGGCCAGGGGGCGCGAGCAATCAGCCCCAGCATTTT,CASRPGGASNQPQHF,TRBJ1-5,-,TRBD1,TRBV7-2
TGTGCCAGCAGTTTAGGAGCGGTCTCCTACAATGAGCAGTTCTTC,CASSLGAVSYNEQFF,TRBJ2-1,-,-,TRBV27
TGTGCCAGCAGCCAAGACCCAGGGGGCGCGGTTGGCTACACCTTC,CASSQDPGGAVGYTF,TRBJ1-2,-,TRBD1,TRBV14
TGTGCCAGCAGTGTCCTGCATGGGGAGCAGTTCTTC,CASSVLHGEQFF,TRBJ2-1,-,-,TRBV2
TGCGCCAGCAGCCAAAGACAGGTTACTAACTATGGCTACACCTTC,CASSQRQVTNYGYTF,TRBJ1-2,-,-,TRBV4-1
TGTGCAAGTCGCAGCCCTTATACAGGGGGTGTCTACGAGCAGTACTTC,CASRSPYTGGVYEQYF,TRBJ2-7,once,-,TRBV12-2
TGTGCCAGCAGCCCAGCCGGGTACACTGAAGCTTTCTTT,CASSPAGYTEAFF,TRBJ1-1,-,-,TRBV7-9
TGCAGCGTCGGGGCACCGAGGGCTGGCTACACCTTC,CSVGAPRAGYTF,TRBJ1-2,-,-,TRBV29-1
TGTGCCAGCGGGGACAGAAACTATGGCTACACCTTC,CASGDRNYGYTF,TRBJ1-2,few,TRBD1,TRBV2
TGCAGCGCCCGCTTGGGCAGGGGGCTTTTAAATGAGCAGTTCTTC,CSARLGRGLLNEQFF,TRBJ2-1,-,TRBD1,TRBV29-1
TGTGCCTGGAGTGTCGGGACAGGGGCCAAAAACATTCAGTACTTC,CAWSVGTGAKNIQYF,TRBJ2-4,-,TRBD1,TRBV30
TGTGCCAGCAGCCAAGATCTCGGAGATACGCAGTATTTT,CASSQDLGDTQYF,TRBJ2-3,-,-,TRBV14
TGTGCCAGCAACCCGGGAGCTAACTATGGCTACACCTTC,CASNPGANYGYTF,TRBJ1-2,-,-,TRBV25-1
TGTGCCAGCAGCTTACGGACAGGGGGAGAGCCTGAAGCTTTCTTT,CASSLRTGGEPEAFF,TRBJ1-1,-,TRBD1,TRBV7-3
TGTGCCAGCAGCTTAGTTGGGACAGTGGATGAAAAACTGTTTTTT,CASSLVGTVDEKLFF,TRBJ1-4,-,TRBD1,TRBV7-9
TGTGCCAGTAGTAGGACCCCCGGATGGGAGCAGTACTTC,CASSRTPGWEQYF,TRBJ2-7,-,-,TRBV19
TGTGCCAGCTCACTAGGTACTGGGGAGCTGTTTTTT,CASSLGTGELFF,TRBJ2-2,-,-,TRBV18
TGTGCCAGCAGTCTGGACAGGGGGGAGACCCAGTACTTC,CASSLDRGETQYF,TRBJ2-5,-,TRBD1,TRBV6-6
TGTGCCAACAGATCATACGGGGGTGAAAAACTGTTTTTT,CANRSYGGEKLFF,TRBJ1-4,-,-,TRBV11-3
TGCGCCAGCAGCCAAGAGGGACAACGAATTAACTATGGCTACACCTTC,CASSQEGQRINYGYTF,TRBJ1-2,-,-,TRBV4-1
TGCGCCAGCAGCACCCGACTAAGCACAGATACGCAGTATTTT,CASSTRLSTDTQYF,TRBJ2-3,-,-,TRBV4-3
TGTGCCAGCAGCTTAGTAGCGGGGGTCGGTGGTGAGCAGTTCTTC,CASSLVAGVGGEQFF,TRBJ2-1,-,TRBD2,TRBV7-2
TGTGCCAGCAGTTACTCCGAGAACTCTGGAAACACCATATATTTT,CASSYSENSGNTIYF,TRBJ1-3,-,-,TRBV6-5
TGTGCCAGCAGCGTAGAAGGACAGGGGAGTCACGAGCAGTACTTC,CASSVEGQGSHEQYF,TRBJ2-7,-,TRBD1,TRBV9
TGTGCCAGCAGCAGAGGAGGGGCAGGGAGCACAGATACGCAGTATTTT,CASSRGGAGSTDTQYF,TRBJ2-3,few,-,TRBV5-4
TGTGCCAGCAGCCAAGGCATAATGAGCTCCTATAATTCACCCCTCCACTTT,CASSQGIMSSYNSPLHF,TRBJ1-6,-,-,TRBV14
TGTGCCAGCTCACCAAGGTCGGATCAGCCCCAGCATTTT,CASSPRSDQPQHF,TRBJ1-5,few,-,TRBV18
TGTGCCAGCAGCCTGGAGGGGACATTCACCGGGGAGCTGTTTTTT,CASSLEGTFTGELFF,TRBJ2-2,-,-,TRBV5-4
TGTGCCAGCAGTGAAAATTCGGGCTGGACTGAAGCTTTCTTT,CASSENSGWTEAFF,TRBJ1-1,-,-,TRBV6-1
TGTGCCAGCAGAGCGGACAGCCCTACGGAGCAGTACTTC,CASRADSPTEQYF,TRBJ2-7,-,-,TRBV6-6
TGTGCCAGCAGTTACTCGCTATCTTCGATTTACGAGCAGTACTTC,CASSYSLSSIYEQYF,TRBJ2-7,-,-,TRBV6-5
TGTGCCAGTAGTGCAGGGAACACTGAAGCTTTCTTT,CASSAGNTEAFF,TRBJ1-1,-,-,TRBV19
TGTGCCAGCAGCTTGGGACAGGGGTCAGATACGCAGTATTTT,CASSLGQGSDTQYF,TRBJ2-3,-,TRBD1,TRBV5-4
TGCGCCAGCAGCGGGCTACAGGGGGATGAAAAACTGTTTTTT,CASSGLQGDEKLFF,TRBJ1-4,-,TRBD1,TRBV5-1
TGTGCCAGCAGTTATCTAGCGGGGGGAAAAGATACGCAGTATTTT,CASSYLAGGKDTQYF,TRBJ2-3,-,TRBD2,TRBV6-5
TGCGCCAGCAGCCCGGGGACTAGTGAATATACGCAGTATTTT,CASSPGTSEYTQYF,TRBJ2-3,-,TRBD2,TRBV5-1
TGTGCCAGCAGCCTCGTGCAGGGTGGAACCTTC,CASSLVQGGTF,TRBJ1-2,-,-,TRBV7-9
TGCGCCAGCAGGTTCCCAGGGATTGGCGAGCAGTACTTC,CASRFPGIGEQYF,TRBJ2-7,-,-,TRBV5-1